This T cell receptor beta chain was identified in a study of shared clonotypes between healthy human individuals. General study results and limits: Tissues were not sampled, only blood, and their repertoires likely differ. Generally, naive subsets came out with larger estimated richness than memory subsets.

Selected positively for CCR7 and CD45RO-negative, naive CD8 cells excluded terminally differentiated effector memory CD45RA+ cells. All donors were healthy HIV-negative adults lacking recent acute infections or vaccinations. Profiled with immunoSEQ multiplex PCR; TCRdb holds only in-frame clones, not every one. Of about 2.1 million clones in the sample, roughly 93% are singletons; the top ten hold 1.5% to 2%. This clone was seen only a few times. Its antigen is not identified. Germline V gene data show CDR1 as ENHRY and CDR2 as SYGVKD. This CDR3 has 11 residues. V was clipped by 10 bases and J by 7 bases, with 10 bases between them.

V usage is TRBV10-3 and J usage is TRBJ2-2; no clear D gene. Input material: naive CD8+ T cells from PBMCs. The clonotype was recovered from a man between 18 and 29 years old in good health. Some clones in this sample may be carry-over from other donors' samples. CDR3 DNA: TGTGCCACGGCCTCGGGCGGGGAGCTGTTTTTT. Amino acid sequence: CATASGGELFF.